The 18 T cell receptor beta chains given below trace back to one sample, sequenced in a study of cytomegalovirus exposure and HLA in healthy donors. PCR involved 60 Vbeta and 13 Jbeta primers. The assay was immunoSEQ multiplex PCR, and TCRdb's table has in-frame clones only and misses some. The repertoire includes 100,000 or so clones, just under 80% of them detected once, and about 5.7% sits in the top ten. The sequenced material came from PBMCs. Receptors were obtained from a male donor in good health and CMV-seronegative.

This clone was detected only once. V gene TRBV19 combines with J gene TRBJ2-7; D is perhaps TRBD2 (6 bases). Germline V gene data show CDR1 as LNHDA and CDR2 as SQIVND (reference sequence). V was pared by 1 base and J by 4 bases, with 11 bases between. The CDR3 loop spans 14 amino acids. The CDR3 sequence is CASSIGAGRYEQYF. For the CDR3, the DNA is TGTGCCAGTAGTATAGGGGCAGGGAGGTACGAGCAGTACTTC.

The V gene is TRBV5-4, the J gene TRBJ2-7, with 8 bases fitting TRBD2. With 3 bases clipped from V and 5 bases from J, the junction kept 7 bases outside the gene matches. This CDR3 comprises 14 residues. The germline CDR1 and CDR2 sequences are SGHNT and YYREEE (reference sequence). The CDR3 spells CASSSRTSTNEQYF. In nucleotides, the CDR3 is TGTGCCAGCAGCTCCCGGACTAGCACTAACGAGCAGTACTTC.

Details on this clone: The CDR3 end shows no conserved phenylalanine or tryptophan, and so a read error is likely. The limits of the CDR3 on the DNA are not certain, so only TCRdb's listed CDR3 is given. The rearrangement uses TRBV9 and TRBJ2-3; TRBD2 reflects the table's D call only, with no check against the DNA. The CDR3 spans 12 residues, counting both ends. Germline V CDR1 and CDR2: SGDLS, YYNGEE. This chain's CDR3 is CASSPPLAGGNI.

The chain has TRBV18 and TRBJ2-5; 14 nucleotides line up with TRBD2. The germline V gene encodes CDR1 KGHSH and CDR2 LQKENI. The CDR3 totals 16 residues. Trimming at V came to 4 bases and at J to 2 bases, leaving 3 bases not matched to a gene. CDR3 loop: CASSRTSGRLQETQYF. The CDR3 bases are TGTGCCAGCTCACGGACTAGCGGGAGGCTGCAAGAGACCCAGTACTTC.

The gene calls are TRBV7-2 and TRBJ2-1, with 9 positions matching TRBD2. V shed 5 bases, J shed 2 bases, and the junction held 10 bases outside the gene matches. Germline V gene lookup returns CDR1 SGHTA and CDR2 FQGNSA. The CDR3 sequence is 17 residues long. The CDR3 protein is CASSRGGGEATYNEQFF. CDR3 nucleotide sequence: TGTGCCAGCAGCCGCGGGGGGGGAGAGGCGACCTACAATGAGCAGTTCTTC.

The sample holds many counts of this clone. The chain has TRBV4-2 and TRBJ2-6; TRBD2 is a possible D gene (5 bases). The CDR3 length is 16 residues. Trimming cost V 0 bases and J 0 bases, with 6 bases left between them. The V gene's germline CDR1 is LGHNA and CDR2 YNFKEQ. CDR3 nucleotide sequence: TGTGCCAGCAGCCAAGATGCGGGCTCTGGGGCCAACGTCCTGACTTTC. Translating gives CASSQDAGSGANVLTF.

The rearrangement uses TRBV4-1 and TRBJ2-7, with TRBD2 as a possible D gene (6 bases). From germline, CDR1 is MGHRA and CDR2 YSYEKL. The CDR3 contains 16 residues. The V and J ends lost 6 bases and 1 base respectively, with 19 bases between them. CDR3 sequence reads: CASSLFPAGLSYEQYF. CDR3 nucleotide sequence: TGCGCCAGCAGTCTCTTTCCCGCAGGACTATCCTACGAGCAGTACTTC.

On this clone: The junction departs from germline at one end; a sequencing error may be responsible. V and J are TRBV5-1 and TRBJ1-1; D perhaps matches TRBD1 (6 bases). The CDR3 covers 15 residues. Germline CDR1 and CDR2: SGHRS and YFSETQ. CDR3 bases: TGTGCCAGCAGCTGGGATGCACAGGGTGGGGCTGAAGCTTTCTTT. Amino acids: CASSWDAQGGAEAFF.

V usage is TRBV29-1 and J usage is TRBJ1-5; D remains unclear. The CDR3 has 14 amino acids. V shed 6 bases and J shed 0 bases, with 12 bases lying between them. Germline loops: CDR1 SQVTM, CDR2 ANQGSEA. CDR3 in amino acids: CSVRTANSNQPQHF. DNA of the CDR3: TGCAGCGTCAGGACTGCGAATAGCAATCAGCCCCAGCATTTT.

The CDR3 nucleotides read TGTGCCAGCAGCGTAGGGGGGACAGGGGTTTACGAGCAGTACTTC. It codes for CASSVGGTGVYEQYF. The chain combines TRBV9 with TRBJ2-7, with TRBD1 identical over 10 bases. CDR1 is SGDLS, CDR2 YYNGEE, per germline. The CDR3 runs to 15 residues. V was pared by 0 bases and J by 4 bases, with 4 bases of the junction left unmatched.

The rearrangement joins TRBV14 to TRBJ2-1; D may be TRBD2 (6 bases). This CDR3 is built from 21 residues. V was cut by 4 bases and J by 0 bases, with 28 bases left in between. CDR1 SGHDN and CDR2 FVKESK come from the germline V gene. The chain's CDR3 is CASSLLDRLAFPSGSYNEQFF. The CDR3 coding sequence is TGTGCCAGCAGCCTCCTCGACCGGCTAGCGTTCCCTTCTGGCTCCTACAATGAGCAGTTCTTC.

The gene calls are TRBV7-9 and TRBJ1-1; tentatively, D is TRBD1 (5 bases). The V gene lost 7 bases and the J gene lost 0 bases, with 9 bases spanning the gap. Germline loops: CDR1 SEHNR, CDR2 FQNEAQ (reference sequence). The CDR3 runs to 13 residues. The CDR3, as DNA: TGTGCCAGCAATCGGGGGATGAACACTGAAGCTTTCTTT. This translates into CASNRGMNTEAFF.

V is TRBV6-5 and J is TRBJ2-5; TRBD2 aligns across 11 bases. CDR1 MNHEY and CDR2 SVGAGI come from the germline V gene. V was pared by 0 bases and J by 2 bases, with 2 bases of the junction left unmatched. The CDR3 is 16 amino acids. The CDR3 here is CASSYSTSGAQETQYF. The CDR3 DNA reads TGTGCCAGCAGTTACTCGACTAGCGGGGCACAAGAGACCCAGTACTTC.

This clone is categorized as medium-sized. For the CDR3, the DNA is TGCGCCAGCAGCTTGGCAGGGAGGAACTACGAGCAGTACTTC. Protein product: CASSLAGRNYEQYF. The gene calls are TRBV5-1 and TRBJ2-7; D may be TRBD2 (6 bases). The germline V gene encodes CDR1 SGHRS and CDR2 YFSETQ. The V and J ends lost 0 bases and 3 bases respectively, with 10 bases between them. This CDR3 region has 14 residues.

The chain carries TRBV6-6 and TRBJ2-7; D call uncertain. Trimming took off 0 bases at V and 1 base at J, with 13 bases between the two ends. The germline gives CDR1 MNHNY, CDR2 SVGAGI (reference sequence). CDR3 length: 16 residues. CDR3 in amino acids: CASSYSRVSHSYEQYF. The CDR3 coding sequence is TGTGCCAGCAGTTACTCGAGAGTTAGCCATTCCTACGAGCAGTACTTC.

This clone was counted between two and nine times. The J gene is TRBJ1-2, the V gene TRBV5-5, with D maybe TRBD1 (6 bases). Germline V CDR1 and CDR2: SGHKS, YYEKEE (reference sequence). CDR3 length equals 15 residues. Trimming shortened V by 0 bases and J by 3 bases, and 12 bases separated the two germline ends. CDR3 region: CASSLEGVPDYGYTF. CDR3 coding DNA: TGTGCCAGCAGCTTGGAGGGGGTTCCTGACTATGGCTACACCTTC.

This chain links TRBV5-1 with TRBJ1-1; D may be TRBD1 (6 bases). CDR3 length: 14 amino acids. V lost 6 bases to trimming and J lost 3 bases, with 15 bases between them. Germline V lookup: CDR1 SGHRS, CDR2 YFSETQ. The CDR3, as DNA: TGCGCCAGCAACTGGGGGGGGCTCGACACTGAAGCTTTCTTT. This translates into CASNWGGLDTEAFF.

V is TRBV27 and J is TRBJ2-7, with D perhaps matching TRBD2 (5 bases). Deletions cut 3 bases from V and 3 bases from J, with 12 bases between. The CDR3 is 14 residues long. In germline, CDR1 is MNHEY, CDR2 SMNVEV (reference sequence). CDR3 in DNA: TGTGCCAGCAGTTTTAGGGCGGAGGTCTACGAGCAGTACTTC. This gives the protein CASSFRAEVYEQYF.